This is a list of T cell receptor beta chains from one sample in a study of blood T cells in healthy people across ages. TCRdb independently ran MiXCR on the 5' RACE reads; one entry per CDR3 protein. Of about 1.4 million distinct CDR3 sequences in the sample, roughly 59% were seen once. Input material: blood. The receptors here all came from a man younger than 35 in good health. Both conserved end residues are part of each CDR3. Fields, in order: D gene, J gene, clone size, V gene, CDR3 protein, CDR3 DNA. A D gene is named only where the DNA matches it firmly. Expanded clones get a size class; other rows say once, few or many, or leave the size out.

d_call: .; j_call: TRBJ2-5; clone_size: .; v_call: TRBV4-1; cdr3_aa: CASSQEGRGRYNEQYF; cdr3_nt: TGCGCCAGCAGCCAAGAGGGACGAGGGAGATACAATGAGCAGTACTTC
d_call: TRBD1; j_call: TRBJ2-5; clone_size: .; v_call: TRBV7-9; cdr3_aa: CASRDDRVRETQYF; cdr3_nt: TGTGCCAGCAGAGATGACAGGGTCAGAGAGACCCAGTACTTC
d_call: .; j_call: TRBJ2-5; clone_size: .; v_call: TRBV29-1; cdr3_aa: CSVSTGLGIETQYF; cdr3_nt: TGCAGCGTATCGACAGGTCTGGGGATAGAGACCCAGTACTTC
d_call: TRBD2; j_call: TRBJ2-2; clone_size: .; v_call: TRBV7-6; cdr3_aa: CTSSLTSGSTGELFF; cdr3_nt: TGTACCAGCAGCTTGACTAGCGGGAGCACCGGGGAGCTGTTTTTT
d_call: .; j_call: TRBJ2-1; clone_size: once; v_call: TRBV5-1; cdr3_aa: CASRNTGIDYNEQFF; cdr3_nt: TGCGCCAGCAGAAACACGGGGATCGATTACAATGAGCAGTTCTTC
d_call: TRBD1; j_call: TRBJ2-7; clone_size: once; v_call: TRBV29-1; cdr3_aa: CSVSGRDRLDEQYF; cdr3_nt: TGCAGCGTTAGCGGACGGGACAGGCTCGACGAGCAGTACTTC
d_call: .; j_call: TRBJ2-7; clone_size: .; v_call: TRBV10-3; cdr3_aa: CAISEVGDLYEQYF; cdr3_nt: TGTGCCATCAGTGAGGTCGGGGACTTATACGAGCAGTACTTC
d_call: TRBD1; j_call: TRBJ2-2; clone_size: .; v_call: TRBV12-3/TRBV12-4; cdr3_aa: CASTRQGSTGELFF; cdr3_nt: TGTGCCAGCACCCGACAGGGGTCCACCGGGGAGCTGTTTTTT
d_call: .; j_call: TRBJ2-3; clone_size: .; v_call: TRBV18; cdr3_aa: CASSSRTTDTQYF; cdr3_nt: TGTGCCAGCTCATCTAGAACCACAGATACGCAGTATTTT
d_call: TRBD2; j_call: TRBJ2-1; clone_size: .; v_call: TRBV2; cdr3_aa: CAGGLAGDNEQFF; cdr3_nt: TGTGCCGGCGGACTAGCGGGAGATAATGAGCAGTTCTTC
d_call: .; j_call: TRBJ1-1; clone_size: few; v_call: TRBV6-1; cdr3_aa: CASLKNTEAFF; cdr3_nt: TGTGCCAGCCTGAAGAACACTGAAGCTTTCTTT
d_call: .; j_call: TRBJ2-7; clone_size: few; v_call: TRBV27; cdr3_aa: CASSLSLESLKYF; cdr3_nt: TGTGCCAGCAGTTTGTCCCTAGAATCCCTTAAGTACTTC
d_call: .; j_call: TRBJ2-5; clone_size: .; v_call: TRBV27; cdr3_aa: CASSLLRESGETQYF; cdr3_nt: TGTGCCAGCAGTTTACTCCGGGAAAGCGGTGAGACCCAGTACTTC
d_call: .; j_call: TRBJ2-3; clone_size: .; v_call: TRBV7-6; cdr3_aa: CASSSMTGPSTDTQYF; cdr3_nt: TGCGCCAGCAGCTCGATGACAGGACCTAGCACAGATACGCAGTATTTT
d_call: TRBD2; j_call: TRBJ2-3; clone_size: .; v_call: TRBV20-1; cdr3_aa: CSARPERGSDTQYF; cdr3_nt: TGCAGTGCCCGACCCGAGCGGGGTTCAGATACGCAGTATTTT
d_call: TRBD2; j_call: TRBJ2-1; clone_size: few; v_call: TRBV29-1; cdr3_aa: CSVEPTSGGAYNEQFF; cdr3_nt: TGCAGCGTTGAACCGACTAGCGGGGGGGCCTACAATGAGCAGTTCTTC
d_call: .; j_call: TRBJ1-6; clone_size: once; v_call: TRBV4-1; cdr3_aa: CASSQDPGIYNSPLHF; cdr3_nt: TGCGCCAGCAGCCAAGACCCGGGGATCTATAATTCACCCCTCCACTTT
d_call: .; j_call: TRBJ2-7; clone_size: .; v_call: TRBV15; cdr3_aa: CATSREEESDEQYF; cdr3_nt: TGTGCCACCAGCAGAGAGGAAGAATCCGACGAGCAGTACTTC
d_call: .; j_call: TRBJ1-5; clone_size: .; v_call: TRBV20-1; cdr3_aa: CSAIPSRGGEGNQPQHF; cdr3_nt: TGCAGTGCCATACCGAGTAGGGGAGGCGAGGGCAATCAGCCCCAGCATTTT
d_call: TRBD2; j_call: TRBJ2-1; clone_size: .; v_call: TRBV7-6; cdr3_aa: CASSLGGELAWNEQFF; cdr3_nt: TGTGCCAGCAGCTTAGGTGGGGAACTAGCGTGGAATGAGCAGTTCTTC
d_call: TRBD1; j_call: TRBJ2-1; clone_size: .; v_call: TRBV20-1; cdr3_aa: CSANAGQVGNEQFF; cdr3_nt: TGCAGTGCTAACGCGGGACAGGTCGGGAATGAGCAGTTCTTC
d_call: TRBD2; j_call: TRBJ2-3; clone_size: .; v_call: TRBV7-2; cdr3_aa: CASSPWTSGGGTQYF; cdr3_nt: TGTGCCAGCAGCCCCTGGACTAGCGGGGGTGGTACGCAGTATTTT
d_call: TRBD2; j_call: TRBJ2-7; clone_size: .; v_call: TRBV4-1; cdr3_aa: CASSQSRLATSSYEQYF; cdr3_nt: TGCGCCAGCAGCCAGTCTAGACTAGCTACAAGCTCCTACGAGCAGTACTTC
d_call: .; j_call: TRBJ2-7; clone_size: .; v_call: TRBV12-3/TRBV12-4; cdr3_aa: CASSLGRLGKRYEQYF; cdr3_nt: TGTGCCAGCAGTTTAGGAAGACTAGGGAAAAGATACGAGCAGTACTTC
d_call: .; j_call: TRBJ1-6; clone_size: .; v_call: TRBV7-9; cdr3_aa: CASSFREGGSPLHF; cdr3_nt: TGTGCCAGCAGCTTTCGCGAGGGTGGTTCACCCCTCCACTTT